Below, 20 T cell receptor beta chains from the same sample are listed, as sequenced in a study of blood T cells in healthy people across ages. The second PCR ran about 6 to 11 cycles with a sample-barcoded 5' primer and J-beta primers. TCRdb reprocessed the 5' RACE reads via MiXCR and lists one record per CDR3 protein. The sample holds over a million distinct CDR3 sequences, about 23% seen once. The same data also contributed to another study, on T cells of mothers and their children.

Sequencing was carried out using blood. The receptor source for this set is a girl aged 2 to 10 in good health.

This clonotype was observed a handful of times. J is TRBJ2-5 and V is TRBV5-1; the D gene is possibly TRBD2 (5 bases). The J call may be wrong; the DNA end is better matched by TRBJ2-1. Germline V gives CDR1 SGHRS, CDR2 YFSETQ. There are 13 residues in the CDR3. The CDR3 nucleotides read TGCGCCAGCAGCTTACCGGGATACGATGAGCAGTTCTTC. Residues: CASSLPGYDEQFF.

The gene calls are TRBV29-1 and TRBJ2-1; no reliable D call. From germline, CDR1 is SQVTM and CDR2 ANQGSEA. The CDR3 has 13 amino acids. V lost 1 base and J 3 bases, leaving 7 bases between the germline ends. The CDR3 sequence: CSVEVSSYNEQFF. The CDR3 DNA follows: TGCAGCGTTGAAGTCTCGAGCTACAATGAGCAGTTCTTC.

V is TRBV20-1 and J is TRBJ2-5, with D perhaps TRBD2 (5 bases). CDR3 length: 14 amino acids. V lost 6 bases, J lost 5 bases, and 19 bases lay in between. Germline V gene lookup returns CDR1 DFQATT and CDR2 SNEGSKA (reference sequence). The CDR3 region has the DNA TGCAGTGCCAAGAAGGAGGAACGAATGGAGACCCAGTACTTC. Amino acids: CSAKKEERMETQYF.

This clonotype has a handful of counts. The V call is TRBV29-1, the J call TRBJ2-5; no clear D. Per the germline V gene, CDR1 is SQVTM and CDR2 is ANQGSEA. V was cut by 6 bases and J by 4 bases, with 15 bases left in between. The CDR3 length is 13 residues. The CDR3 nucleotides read TGCAGCGTCGCCAGATTTGAGAGAGAGACCCAGTACTTC. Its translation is CSVARFERETQYF. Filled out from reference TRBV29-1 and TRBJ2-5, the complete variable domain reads SAVISQKPSRDICQRGTSLTIQCQVDSQVTMMFWYRQQPGQSLTLIATANQGSEATYESGFVIDKFPISRPNLTFSTLTVSNMSPEDSSIYLCSVARFERETQYFGPGTRLLVL.

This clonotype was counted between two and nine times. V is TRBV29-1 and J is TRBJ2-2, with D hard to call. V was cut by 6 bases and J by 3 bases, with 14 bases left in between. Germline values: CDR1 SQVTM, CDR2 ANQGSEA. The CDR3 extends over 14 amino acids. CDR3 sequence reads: CSVPLGGYTGELFF. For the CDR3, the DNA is TGCAGCGTCCCCCTGGGCGGATACACCGGGGAGCTGTTTTTT.

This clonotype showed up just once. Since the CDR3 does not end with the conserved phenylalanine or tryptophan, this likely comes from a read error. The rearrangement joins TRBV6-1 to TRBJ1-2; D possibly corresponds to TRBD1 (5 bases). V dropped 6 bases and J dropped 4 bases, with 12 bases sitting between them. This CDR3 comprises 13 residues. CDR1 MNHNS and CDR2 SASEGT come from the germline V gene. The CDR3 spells CASSVRVPYGYTI. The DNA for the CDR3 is TGTGCCAGCAGCGTCAGGGTCCCCTATGGCTACACCATC.

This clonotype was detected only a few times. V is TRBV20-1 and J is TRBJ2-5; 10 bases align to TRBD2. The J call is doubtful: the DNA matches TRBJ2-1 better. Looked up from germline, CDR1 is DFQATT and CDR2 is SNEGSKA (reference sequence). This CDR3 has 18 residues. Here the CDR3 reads CSVKEGFASGGPWNEQFF. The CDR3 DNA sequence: TGCAGTGTCAAGGAGGGGTTTGCTAGCGGGGGCCCTTGGAATGAGCAGTTCTTC.

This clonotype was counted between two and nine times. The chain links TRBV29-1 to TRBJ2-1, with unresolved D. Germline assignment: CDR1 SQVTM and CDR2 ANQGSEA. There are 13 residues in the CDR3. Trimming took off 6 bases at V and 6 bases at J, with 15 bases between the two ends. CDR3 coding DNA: TGCAGCGTCTGGGTGATCGGGTCCAATGAGCAGTTCTTC. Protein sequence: CSVWVIGSNEQFF.

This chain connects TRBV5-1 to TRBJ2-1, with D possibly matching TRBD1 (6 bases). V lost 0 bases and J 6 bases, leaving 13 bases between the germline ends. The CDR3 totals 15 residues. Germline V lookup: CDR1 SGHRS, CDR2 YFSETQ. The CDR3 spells CASSLAGTKPNEQFF. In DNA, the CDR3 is TGCGCCAGCAGCTTGGCTGGGACAAAACCCAATGAGCAGTTCTTC.

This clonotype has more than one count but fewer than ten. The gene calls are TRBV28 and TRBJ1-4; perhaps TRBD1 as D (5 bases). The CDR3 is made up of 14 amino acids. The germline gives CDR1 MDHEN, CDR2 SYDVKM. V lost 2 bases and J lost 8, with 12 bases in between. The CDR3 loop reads CASSLTGTMEKLFF. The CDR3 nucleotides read TGTGCCAGCAGTTTAACCGGGACTATGGAAAAACTGTTTTTT. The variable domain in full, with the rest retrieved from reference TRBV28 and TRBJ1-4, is DVKVTQSSRYLVKRTGEKVFLECVQDMDHENMFWYRQDPGLGLRLIYFSYDVKMKEKGDIPEGYSVSREKKERFSLILESASTNQTSMYLCASSLTGTMEKLFFGSGTQLSVL.

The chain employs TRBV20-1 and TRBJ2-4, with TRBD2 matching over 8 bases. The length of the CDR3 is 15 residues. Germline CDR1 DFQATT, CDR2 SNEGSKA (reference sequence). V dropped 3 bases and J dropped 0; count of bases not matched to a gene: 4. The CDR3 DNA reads TGCAGTGCTAGGAGCGGGAGAGTAGCCAAAAACATTCAGTACTTC. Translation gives CSARSGRVAKNIQYF.

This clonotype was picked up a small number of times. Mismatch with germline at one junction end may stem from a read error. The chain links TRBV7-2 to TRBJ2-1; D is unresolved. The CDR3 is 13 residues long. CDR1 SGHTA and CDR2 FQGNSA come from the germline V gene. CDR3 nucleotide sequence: TGTGCCTGCAGCTCGACCCCCTACAATGAGCAGTTCTTC. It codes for CACSSTPYNEQFF. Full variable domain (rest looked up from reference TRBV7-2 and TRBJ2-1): GAGVSQSPSNKVTEKGKDVELRCDPISGHTALYWYRQSLGQGLEFLIYFQGNSAPDKSGLPSDRFSAERTGGSVSTLTIQRTQQEDSAVYLCACSSTPYNEQFFGPGTRLTVL.

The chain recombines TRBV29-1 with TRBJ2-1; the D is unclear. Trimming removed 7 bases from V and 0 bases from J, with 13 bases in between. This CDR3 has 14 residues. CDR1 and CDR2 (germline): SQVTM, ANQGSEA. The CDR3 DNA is TGCAGCGCCCCATCATCTTACTCCTACAATGAGCAGTTCTTC. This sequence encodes CSAPSSYSYNEQFF.

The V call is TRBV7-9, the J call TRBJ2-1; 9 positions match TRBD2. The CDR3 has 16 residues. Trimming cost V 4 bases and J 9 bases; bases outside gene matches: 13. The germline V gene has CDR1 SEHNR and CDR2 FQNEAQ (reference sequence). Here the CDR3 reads CASSSSLAGIPTEQFF. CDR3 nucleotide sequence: TGTGCCAGCAGCTCGTCGCTAGCGGGAATCCCCACTGAGCAGTTCTTC.

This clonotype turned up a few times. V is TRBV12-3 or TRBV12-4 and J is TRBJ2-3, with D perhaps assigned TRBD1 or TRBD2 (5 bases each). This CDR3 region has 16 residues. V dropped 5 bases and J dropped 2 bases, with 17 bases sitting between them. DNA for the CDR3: TGTGCCAGCAGTGAACCCGGGACGACCTACACAGATACGCAGTATTTT. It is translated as CASSEPGTTYTDTQYF.

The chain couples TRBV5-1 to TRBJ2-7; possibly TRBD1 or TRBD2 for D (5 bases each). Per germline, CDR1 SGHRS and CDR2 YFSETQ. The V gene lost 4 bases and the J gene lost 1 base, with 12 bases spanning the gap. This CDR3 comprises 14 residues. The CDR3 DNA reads TGCGCCAGCAGCCCCGGGGCCGATTCCTACGAGCAGTACTTC. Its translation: CASSPGADSYEQYF. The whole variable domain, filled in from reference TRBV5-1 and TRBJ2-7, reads KAGVTQTPRYLIKTRGQQVTLSCSPISGHRSVSWYQQTPGQGLQFLFEYFSETQRNKGNFPGRFSGRQFSNSRSEMNVSTLELGDSALYLCASSPGADSYEQYFGPGTRLTVT.

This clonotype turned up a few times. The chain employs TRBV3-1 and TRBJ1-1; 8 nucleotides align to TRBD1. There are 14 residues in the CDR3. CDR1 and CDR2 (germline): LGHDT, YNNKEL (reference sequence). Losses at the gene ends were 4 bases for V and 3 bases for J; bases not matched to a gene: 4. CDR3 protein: CASSRRQGYTEAFF. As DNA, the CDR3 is TGTGCCAGCAGCCGGAGACAGGGGTACACTGAAGCTTTCTTT.

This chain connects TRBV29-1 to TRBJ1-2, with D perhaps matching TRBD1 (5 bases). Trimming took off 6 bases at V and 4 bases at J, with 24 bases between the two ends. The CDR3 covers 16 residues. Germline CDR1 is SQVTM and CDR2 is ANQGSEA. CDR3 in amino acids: CSVLNAAPGRSYGYTF. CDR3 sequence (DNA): TGCAGCGTACTGAATGCCGCCCCGGGACGGAGCTATGGCTACACCTTC.

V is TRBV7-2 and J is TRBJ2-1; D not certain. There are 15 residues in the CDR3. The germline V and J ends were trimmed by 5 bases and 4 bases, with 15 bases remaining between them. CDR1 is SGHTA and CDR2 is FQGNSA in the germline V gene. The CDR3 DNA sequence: TGTGCCAGCAGCCCAGACCCCGACTTGTACAATGAGCAGTTCTTC. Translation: CASSPDPDLYNEQFF.

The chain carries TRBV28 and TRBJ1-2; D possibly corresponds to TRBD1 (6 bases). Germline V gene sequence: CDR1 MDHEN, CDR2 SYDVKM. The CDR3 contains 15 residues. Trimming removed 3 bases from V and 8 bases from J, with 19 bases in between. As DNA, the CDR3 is TGTGCCAGCAGTTTGTTCACGGGGGGCGCGGGAGGCTACACCTTC. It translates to CASSLFTGGAGGYTF.